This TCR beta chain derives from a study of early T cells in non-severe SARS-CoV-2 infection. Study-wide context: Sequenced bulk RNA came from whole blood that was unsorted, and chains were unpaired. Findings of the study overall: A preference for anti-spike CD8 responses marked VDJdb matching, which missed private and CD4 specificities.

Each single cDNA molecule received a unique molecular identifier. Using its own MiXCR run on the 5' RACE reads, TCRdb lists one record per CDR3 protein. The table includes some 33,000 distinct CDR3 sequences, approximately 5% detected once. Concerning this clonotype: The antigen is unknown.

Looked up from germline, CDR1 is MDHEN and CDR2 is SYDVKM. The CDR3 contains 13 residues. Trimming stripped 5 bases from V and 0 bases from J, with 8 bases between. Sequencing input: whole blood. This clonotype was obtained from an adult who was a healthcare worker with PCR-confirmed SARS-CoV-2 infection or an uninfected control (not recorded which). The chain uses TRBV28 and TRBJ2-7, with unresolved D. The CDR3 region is CASSPKASYEQYF. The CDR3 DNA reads TGTGCCAGCAGTCCTAAGGCCTCCTACGAGCAGTACTTC.